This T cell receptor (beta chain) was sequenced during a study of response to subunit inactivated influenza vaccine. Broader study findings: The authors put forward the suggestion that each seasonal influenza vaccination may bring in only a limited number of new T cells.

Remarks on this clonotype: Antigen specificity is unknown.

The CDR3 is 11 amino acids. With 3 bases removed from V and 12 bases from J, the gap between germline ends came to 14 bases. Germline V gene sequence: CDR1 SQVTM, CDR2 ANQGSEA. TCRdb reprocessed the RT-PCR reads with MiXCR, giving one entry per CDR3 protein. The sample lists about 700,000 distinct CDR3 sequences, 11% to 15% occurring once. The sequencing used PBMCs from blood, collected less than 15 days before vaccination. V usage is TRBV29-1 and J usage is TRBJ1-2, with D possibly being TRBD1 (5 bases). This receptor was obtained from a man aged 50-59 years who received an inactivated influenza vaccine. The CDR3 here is CSVDLREVNTF. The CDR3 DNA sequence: TGCAGCGTTGATCTCAGGGAGGTCAACACCTTC.